Given below is one T cell receptor beta chain in context. The data were obtained in a study of blood T cell repertoires in COVID-19. Across the whole study: Sample material is recorded as cDNA or gDNA derived from T cells, B-cell-depleted T cells, or PBMCs.

Germline V gives CDR1 SQVTM, CDR2 ANQGSEA. The V gene end was trimmed by 4 bases and the J gene end by 0 bases; junction bases not matched to a gene: 8. This CDR3 region has 16 residues. Only in-frame clones appear in the TCRdb table, and some are missing; sequencing was by immunoSEQ multiplex PCR. The table records tens of thousands of clones, about 70% of them present only once. The source material was peripheral blood. This chain joins TRBV29-1 and TRBJ1-3, with 8 bases lining up with TRBD1. The TCR was taken from a woman aged 55 to 70 in a cohort sampled during active or convalescent COVID-19. The CDR3 bases are TGCAGCGTTGGCAATCCGACAGGGGACTCTGGAAACACCATATATTTT. Translated: CSVGNPTGDSGNTIYF. The full variable domain, rest sourced from reference TRBV29-1 and TRBJ1-3, is SAVISQKPSRDICQRGTSLTIQCQVDSQVTMMFWYRQQPGQSLTLIATANQGSEATYESGFVIDKFPISRPNLTFSTLTVSNMSPEDSSIYLCSVGNPTGDSGNTIYFGEGSWLTVV.